The source of this T cell receptor (beta chain) is a study of CD8 T cells in ankylosing spondylitis. Whole-study findings and limits: The disease-linked clones had a CD8+ phenotype and low blood frequencies. Within matched ankylosing spondylitis synovial fluid, disease-linked clones were reportedly significantly enriched.

For TCR beta, libraries came from quantitative 5'-RACE with molecular barcodes. TCRdb reprocessed the 5' RACE reads via MiXCR and lists one record per CDR3 protein. This repertoire shows fewer than 400,000 distinct CDR3 sequences, 14% to 15% found once; its top ten account for approximately 0.99%. To note about this clonotype: Its antigen is not known.

The source of this sequence is a male donor with ankylosing spondylitis or in good health (not recorded which). The specimen sequenced was blood, either unsorted or a sorted T cell fraction (not recorded which).

CDR3 in amino acids: CASSQAEGESPQHF. The CDR3 bases are TGCGCCAGCAGCCAAGCGGAGGGGGAGTCGCCCCAGCATTTT. The gene calls are TRBV4-1 and TRBJ1-5; maybe TRBD1 (6 bases). The CDR3 has 14 amino acids. V was cut by 1 base and J by 9 bases, with 13 bases left in between. Germline V gene data show CDR1 as MGHRA and CDR2 as YSYEKL.